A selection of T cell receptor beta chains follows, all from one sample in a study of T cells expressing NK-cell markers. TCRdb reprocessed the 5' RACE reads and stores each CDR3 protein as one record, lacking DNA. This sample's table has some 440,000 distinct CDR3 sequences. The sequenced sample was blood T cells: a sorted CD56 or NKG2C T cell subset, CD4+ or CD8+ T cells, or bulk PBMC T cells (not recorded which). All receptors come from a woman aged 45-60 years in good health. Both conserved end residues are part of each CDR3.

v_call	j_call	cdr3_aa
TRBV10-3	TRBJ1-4	CASKQDTTNEKLFF
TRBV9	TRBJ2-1	CASSGAAGYNEQFF
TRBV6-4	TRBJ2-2	CASRDSRKAGELFF
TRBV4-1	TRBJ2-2	CASSPLRWGRDTGELFF
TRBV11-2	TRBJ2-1	CASSFKDQREFNEQFF
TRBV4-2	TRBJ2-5	CASSQDGTSSQETQYF
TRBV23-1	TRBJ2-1	CASSHGRGKYNEQFF
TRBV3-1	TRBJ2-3	CASSRLAGETDTQYF
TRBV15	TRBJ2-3	CATSREGGLSTDTQYF
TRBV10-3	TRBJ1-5	CATRPQTDQPQHF
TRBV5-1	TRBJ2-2	CASSSNSGRPPGGELFF
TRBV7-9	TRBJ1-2	CASSLEVGIYGYTF
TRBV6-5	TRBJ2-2	CASSYSGLAGNTGELFF
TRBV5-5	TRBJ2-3	CASSLDRGTDTQYF
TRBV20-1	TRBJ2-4	CSARDSGVDIQYF
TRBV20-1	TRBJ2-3	CSAWTPSNPDTQYF
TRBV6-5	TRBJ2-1	CASRVREGLKNEQFF
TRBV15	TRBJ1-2	CATSRDGIGTPSYGYTF
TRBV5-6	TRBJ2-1	CASSYPWTGNNEQFF
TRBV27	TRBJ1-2	CASRRDPSYGYTF
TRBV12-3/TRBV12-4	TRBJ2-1	CASGRDRGLGEQFF
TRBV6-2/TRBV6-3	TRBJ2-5	CASRGLSQETQYF
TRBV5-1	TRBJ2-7	CASSLSRLAGAYEQYF
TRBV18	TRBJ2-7	CASSKLAGGYYEQYF
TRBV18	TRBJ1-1	CASSPKAGYAFF
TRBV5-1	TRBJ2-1	CASSLNPGNEQFF
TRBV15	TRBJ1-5	CATSETLMDRAGEPQHF
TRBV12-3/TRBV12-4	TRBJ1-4	CASSPPARGEKLFF
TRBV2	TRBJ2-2	CASSPGAANTGELFF
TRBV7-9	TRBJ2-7	CASSKQGPWDEQYF
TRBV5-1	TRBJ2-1	CASSSRQGTNEQFF
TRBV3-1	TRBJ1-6	CASSQVPTGGNSPLHF